This T cell receptor beta chain stems from a study of cytomegalovirus exposure and HLA in healthy donors. As for the study in general: Of the donors genotyped, approximately 400 in all, about 80% fell in the Caucasian-associated ancestry cluster.

Study-wide points: TCR association rates varied by HLA locus in a later analysis, with DRB1 highest and HLA-C lowest. Prior analysis indicated that the majority of TCR beta V segments exhibited productivity approximately 87% or approximately 30% of the time. Fewer N-insertions than the roughly 600-donor mean were reportedly shown by an Asian-associated ancestry cluster in a later analysis.

A word on this clone: Its antigen is as yet unknown.

PCR amplification relied on 60 Vbeta primers (plus 13 Jbeta primers). Clones were read by immunoSEQ multiplex PCR, and TCRdb kept only the in-frame ones, dropping some. This table has around 130,000 clones, over 75% appearing once. The clonotype comes from a man aged 45-65 years in good health and CMV-seronegative. The sample comprised PBMCs.

The CDR3 protein is CASSKALGQSGAAQPQHF. In nucleotides, the CDR3 is TGTGCCAGCAGTAAAGCCCTGGGACAGTCGGGGGCCGCTCAGCCCCAGCATTTT. V gene TRBV27 combines with J gene TRBJ1-5; 7 positions match TRBD1. V lost 5 bases to trimming and J lost 6 bases; unmatched junction nucleotides: 19. This CDR3 is 18 amino acids long. Germline CDR1 is MNHEY and CDR2 is SMNVEV (reference sequence).